This TCR beta chain originates from a study of T cell changes during pregnancy in multiple sclerosis. The germline gives CDR1 LGHNA, CDR2 YSLEER. The junction had 11 bases not matched to a gene; V was cut back by 3 bases and J by 6 bases. The CDR3 length is 17 residues. Here immunoSEQ multiplex PCR was the method, and the copy in TCRdb shows in-frame clones only, minus some. The sample has roughly 28,000 clones; approximately 92% are singletons. The sequenced sample was CD8+ T cells from peripheral blood mononuclear cells, obtained before pregnancy. The rearrangement uses TRBV4-3 and TRBJ2-2, with 9 nucleotides matching TRBD2. The sequence was obtained from a female donor with multiple sclerosis, enrolled in a pregnancy study. The CDR3 reads CASSQSKGASGAGELFF. The CDR3 region has the DNA TGCGCCAGCAGCCAGAGTAAAGGGGCTAGCGGGGCCGGGGAGCTGTTTTTT.